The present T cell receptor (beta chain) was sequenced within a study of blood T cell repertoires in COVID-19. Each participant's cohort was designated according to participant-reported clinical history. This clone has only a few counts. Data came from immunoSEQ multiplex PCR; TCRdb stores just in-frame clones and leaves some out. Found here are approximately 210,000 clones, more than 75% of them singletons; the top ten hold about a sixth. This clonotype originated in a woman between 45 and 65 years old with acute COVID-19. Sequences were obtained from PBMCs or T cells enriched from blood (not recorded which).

The CDR3 reads CASSFGQSNEKLFF. The CDR3 coding sequence is TGCGCCAGCAGCTTCGGACAGTCTAATGAAAAACTGTTTTTT. The rearrangement joins TRBV5-1 to TRBJ1-4, with TRBD1 as a possible D gene (6 bases). Trimming removed 2 bases at V and 3 bases at J, with 8 bases between. The germline V gene has CDR1 SGHRS and CDR2 YFSETQ. The CDR3 is made up of 14 amino acids.